This T cell receptor (beta chain) was captured by sequencing in a study of blood T cell repertoires in COVID-19. The table came from immunoSEQ multiplex PCR; TCRdb's copy has only in-frame clones and leaves some out. The data show around 200,000 clones, with approximately 85% seen just once and roughly 9.8% held by the top ten. The CDR3 length is 11 residues. Germline V CDR1 and CDR2: SGHTA, FQGNSA. The junction had 8 bases not matched to a gene; V was cut back by 5 bases and J by 13 bases. The sequence derives from a woman of 80 years or more with acute or convalescent COVID-19. The genes are TRBV7-2 and TRBJ2-7, with 7 bases that match TRBD1. Specimen: peripheral blood. The CDR3 region is CASSAEGQSYF. DNA of the CDR3: TGTGCCAGCAGCGCTGAGGGACAGTCTTACTTC.